One and the same sample provided the 23 T cell receptor beta chains below, sequenced in a study of read filtering for tumor transcriptome and immune sequencing. This library used around 400 ng RNA and molecular barcoded adaptors spanning alpha/delta and beta/gamma chains. MiXCR, applied by TCRdb to the reads, yields one record per CDR3 protein. The sample comprises roughly 130,000 distinct CDR3 sequences, 10% to 15% of which are singletons, and 9.5% to 12% rests with the top ten. Material for sequencing was a population of CD138-negative cells sorted from bone marrow. The receptors here all came from a donor at least 40 years old with multiple myeloma.

The V call is TRBV7-2, the J call TRBJ2-3, with D maybe TRBD2 (5 bases). In germline, CDR1 is SGHTA, CDR2 FQGNSA. Deletions cut 5 bases from V and 0 bases from J, with 12 bases between. This CDR3 is 15 amino acids long. The CDR3 here is CASSPQSGSTDTQYF. The CDR3, as DNA: TGTGCCAGCAGCCCACAGTCGGGGAGCACAGATACGCAGTATTTT.

This clonotype appeared many times. The rearrangement links TRBV20-1 to TRBJ2-1; TRBD2 agrees at 8 bases. V shed 3 bases and J 2 bases; nucleotides not matched to a gene: 9. The CDR3 totals 16 residues. CDR1 is DFQATT and CDR2 is SNEGSKA in the germline V gene (reference sequence). For the CDR3, the DNA is TGCAGTGCTAGCTTCCGCGGGGGGAGCCCCTACAATGAGCAGTTCTTC. It translates to CSASFRGGSPYNEQFF.

This clonotype appeared a few times. This may arise from a read error, as a much more abundant clone is one base away. The chain links TRBV19 to TRBJ1-1; maybe TRBD1 (5 bases). This CDR3 has 15 residues. Deletions cut 10 bases from V and 3 bases from J, with 21 bases between. Germline V CDR1 and CDR2: LNHDA, SQIVND (reference sequence). The CDR3: CATLPRGRGDTEAFF. The DNA for the CDR3 is TGTGCCACACTACCCCGTGGAAGGGGTGACACTGAAGCTTTCTTT.

This clonotype was observed many times. V and J are TRBV7-2 and TRBJ1-1; D is uncertain. Trimming shortened V by 0 bases and J by 8 bases, and 13 bases separated the two germline ends. The CDR3 length is 14 residues. Germline CDR1 and CDR2: SGHTA and FQGNSA. The chain's CDR3 is CASSLAQTEVEAFF. The CDR3 bases are TGTGCCAGCAGCTTAGCGCAAACCGAAGTAGAAGCTTTCTTT. Drawing the rest from reference TRBV7-2 and TRBJ1-1, the complete variable domain is GAGVSQSPSNKVTEKGKDVELRCDPISGHTALYWYRQSLGQGLEFLIYFQGNSAPDKSGLPSDRFSAERTGGSVSTLTIQRTQQEDSAVYLCASSLAQTEVEAFFGQGTRLTVV.

This clonotype showed up many times. This sequence joins TRBV7-3 and TRBJ2-1; 11 bases are shared with TRBD2. Germline V CDR1 and CDR2: SGHTA, FQGTGA. The V segment lost 2 bases and the J segment 7 bases; nucleotides outside the gene matches: 10. The CDR3 has 17 residues. The CDR3, as DNA: TGTGCCAGCAGCTTAGCGCTACTAGCGGGAGCGGGGAATGAGCAGTTCTTC. The encoded protein is CASSLALLAGAGNEQFF.

With respect to this clonotype: Being one base from a much bigger clone, this may be a read error. The chain carries TRBV7-9 and TRBJ2-7; 8 bases line up with TRBD2. This CDR3 contains 13 residues. V shed 5 bases, J shed 5 bases, and the junction held 5 bases outside the gene matches. Germline loops: CDR1 SEHNR, CDR2 FQNEAQ (reference sequence). The DNA for the CDR3 is TGTGCCAGCAGCCCGCGGGGGGACGACGAGCAGTACTTC. It specifies CASSPRGDDEQYF.

Concerning this clonotype: A much larger clone differs by one base, so this may be a read error. The chain carries TRBV3-1 and TRBJ2-5, with TRBD2 identical over 8 bases. The CDR3 is 15 amino acids. The J segment lost 6 bases and the V segment lost 6 bases, leaving 12 bases of the junction unmatched. The germline V gene has CDR1 LGHDT and CDR2 YNNKEL (reference sequence). CDR3 loop: CASRPERGTGKTQYF. The CDR3 nucleotides read TGTGCCAGCAGACCGGAGCGGGGGACGGGGAAGACCCAGTACTTC.

This clonotype occurred many times. The chain has TRBV5-4 and TRBJ1-1; D gene ambiguous. The germline V gene encodes CDR1 SGHNT and CDR2 YYREEE (reference sequence). This CDR3 is 13 amino acids long. Trimming cost V 0 bases and J 0 bases, with 3 bases left between them. As DNA, the CDR3 is TGTGCCAGCAGCTTGGACATGAACACTGAAGCTTTCTTT. This encodes CASSLDMNTEAFF.

This clonotype was recorded many times. The chain uses TRBV12-3 or TRBV12-4 and TRBJ2-3; TRBD1 is a possible D gene (6 bases). Trimming cost V 11 bases and J 2 bases, with 14 bases left between them. This CDR3 is built from 13 residues. This CDR3 is CASSEGDTDTQYF. DNA for the CDR3: TGTGCCTCATCCGAGGGGGACACAGATACGCAGTATTTT.

This clonotype appeared many times. The rearrangement joins TRBV20-1 to TRBJ1-4, with D tentatively TRBD1 (5 bases). Germline V gives CDR1 DFQATT, CDR2 SNEGSKA (reference sequence). V lost 6 bases and J 4 bases, leaving 12 bases between the germline ends. This CDR3 is 13 amino acids long. The CDR3 sequence is CSAGGGVNEKLFF. As DNA, the CDR3 is TGCAGTGCGGGAGGAGGGGTTAATGAAAAACTGTTTTTT.

This clonotype has at least ten counts. The chain couples TRBV12-3 or TRBV12-4 to TRBJ2-2; D possibly uses TRBD1 or TRBD2 (5 bases each). The CDR3 contains 13 residues. V lost 8 bases to trimming and J lost 1 base, with 8 bases between them. CDR3 sequence (DNA): TGTGCCAGCCGGGACCGGAACACCGGGGAGCTGTTTTTT. Translation: CASRDRNTGELFF.

This clonotype has a count of ten or more. This chain connects TRBV29-1 to TRBJ2-1; D call uncertain. Trimming took 4 bases from V and 8 from J, leaving 9 bases between them. In germline, CDR1 is SQVTM, CDR2 ANQGSEA. The CDR3 is made up of 11 amino acids. The CDR3 sequence is CSVVEWDEQFF. In DNA form, the CDR3 reads TGCAGCGTTGTGGAATGGGATGAGCAGTTCTTC.

This clonotype has at least ten counts. This chain joins TRBV20-1 and TRBJ2-3; 11 bases are a match to TRBD2. V shed 5 bases, J shed 1 base, and the junction held 5 bases outside the gene matches. This CDR3 has 15 amino acids. Germline-derived CDR1 and CDR2 are DFQATT and SNEGSKA (reference sequence). The CDR3 sequence is CSAFPTSGGTDTQYF. The CDR3 DNA sequence: TGCAGTGCTTTCCCGACTAGCGGGGGCACAGATACGCAGTATTTT.

This clonotype was counted many times. The chain couples TRBV6-1 to TRBJ1-1; weak D call: TRBD1 (5 bases). The germline gives CDR1 MNHNS, CDR2 SASEGT. Trimming left V 0 bases short and J 4 bases short, with 9 bases between. CDR3 size: 14 residues. CDR3 protein: CASSEAGGSTEAFF. The CDR3 DNA sequence: TGTGCCAGCAGTGAAGCCGGGGGATCCACTGAAGCTTTCTTT.

This clonotype was observed many times. The chain is built from TRBV5-1 and TRBJ1-1, with D uncertain. The CDR3 runs 14 residues. CDR1 and CDR2 (germline): SGHRS, YFSETQ. The V and J ends lost 4 bases and 0 bases respectively, with 10 bases between them. Here the CDR3 reads CASSRRAMNTEAFF. DNA of the CDR3: TGCGCCAGCAGCCGGAGAGCCATGAACACTGAAGCTTTCTTT.

This clonotype was counted between two and nine times. The rearrangement joins TRBV7-9 to TRBJ1-1; D gene unclear. There are 11 residues in the CDR3. Germline lookup yields CDR1 SEHNR and CDR2 FQNEAQ (reference sequence). V was trimmed by 8 bases and J by 0 bases, leaving 4 bases between them. Written as DNA, the CDR3 is TGTGCCAGCGGCATGAACACTGAAGCTTTCTTT. Its translation: CASGMNTEAFF.

Turning to this clonotype: The CDR3 does not end in the conserved phenylalanine or tryptophan, so this is likely a read error. V usage is TRBV5-1 and J usage is TRBJ2-3, with 8 nucleotides matching TRBD1. Germline CDR1 SGHRS, CDR2 YFSETQ. The CDR3 has 16 residues. The trim removed 5 bases at V and 2 bases at J, leaving 10 bases unmatched. CDR3 sequence (DNA): TGCGCCAGCAGTATCGACAGGGGCGACACCACAGATACGCAGTATCTT. This codes for CASSIDRGDTTDTQYL.

This clonotype was seen many times. The chain joins TRBV3-1 to TRBJ1-2; the D is unclear. Trimming took 3 bases from V and 1 from J, leaving 18 bases between them. Germline CDR1 reads LGHDT; CDR2 reads YNNKEL (reference sequence). There are 17 residues in the CDR3. This CDR3 reads CASSQGPLGAINYGYTF. CDR3 coding DNA: TGTGCCAGCAGCCAGGGCCCGCTAGGCGCCATTAACTATGGCTACACCTTC.

This clonotype was observed a single time. It may be a read error: a sequence one base away is much more abundant. This chain joins TRBV5-1 and TRBJ2-3; D ambiguous. Trimming took off 6 bases at V and 3 bases at J, with 14 bases between the two ends. Germline V CDR1 and CDR2: SGHRS, YFSETQ. The CDR3 sequence is 14 residues long. Here the CDR3 reads CASTGSRPTDTQYF. The CDR3 nucleotides read TGCGCCAGCACCGGATCCCGACCGACAGATACGCAGTATTTT. Full variable domain (outside the CDR3, taken from reference TRBV5-1 and TRBJ2-3): KAGVTQTPRYLIKTRGQQVTLSCSPISGHRSVSWYQQTPGQGLQFLFEYFSETQRNKGNFPGRFSGRQFSNSRSEMNVSTLELGDSALYLCASTGSRPTDTQYFGPGTRLTVL.

This clonotype was seen ten or more times. This chain links TRBV6-2 or TRBV6-3 with TRBJ2-1; 11 nucleotides align to TRBD2. The germline V gene has CDR1 MNHEY and CDR2 SVGEGT. The junction had 7 bases not matched to a gene; V was cut back by 2 bases and J by 1 base. This CDR3 is built from 18 residues. CDR3 DNA: TGTGCCAGCAGTTACACCCCCGCTAGCGGGAGGTCCTACAATGAGCAGTTCTTC. Its protein is CASSYTPASGRSYNEQFF.

This clonotype appeared many times. This rearrangement joins TRBV20-1 to TRBJ2-2; maybe TRBD2 (5 bases). The CDR3 has 14 amino acids. V lost 6 bases to trimming and J lost 0 bases, with 11 bases between them. Germline-derived CDR1 and CDR2 are DFQATT and SNEGSKA (reference sequence). CDR3: CSATTLANTGELFF. CDR3 sequence (DNA): TGCAGTGCCACGACACTAGCGAACACCGGGGAGCTGTTTTTT.

Comments on this clonotype: Being one base from a much bigger clone, this may be a read error. The V call is TRBV7-7, the J call TRBJ2-5; 10 bases align to TRBD1. Germline CDR1 SSHAT, CDR2 FNYEAQ (reference sequence). The CDR3 extends over 15 amino acids. The CDR3 bases are TGTGCTAGCGGCTTGGGACAGGGGTTCCGAGAGACCCAGTACTTC. Translation gives CASGLGQGFRETQYF.

This clonotype occurred many times. This chain links TRBV4-2 with TRBJ2-2; D remains ambiguous. Per germline, CDR1 LGHNA and CDR2 YNFKEQ. This CDR3 contains 13 residues. The V end lost 0 bases, the J end lost 6 bases, and 5 bases lay between the germline ends. CDR3 sequence reads: CASSQEDAGELFF. The CDR3 bases are TGTGCCAGCAGCCAAGAGGACGCCGGGGAGCTGTTTTTT.